Following are 6 T cell receptor beta chains from one sample sequenced in a study of shared clonotypes between healthy human individuals. Assay: immunoSEQ multiplex PCR; the TCRdb copy retains only in-frame clones and omits some. This table has around 510,000 clones, about 96% appearing once. Sequencing was performed on naive CD4+ T cells sorted from blood. The subset was: CD45RA+ positively selected. The receptors come from a woman aged 25 to 45 in good health.

The V call is TRBV6-5, the J call TRBJ1-5, with D uncertain. This CDR3 contains 12 residues. Germline V lookup: CDR1 MNHEY, CDR2 SVGAGI. The V end was cut by 2 bases, the J end by 5 bases, with 4 bases between. CDR3 amino acids: CASSYVYQPQHF. CDR3 nucleotides: TGTGCCAGCAGTTACGTTTATCAGCCCCAGCATTTT.

The chain recombines TRBV28 with TRBJ2-3; the match to TRBD2 covers 13 bases. The CDR3 has 16 amino acids. V gave up 5 bases and J gave up 5 bases; unmatched junction bases: 7. Germline V gives CDR1 MDHEN, CDR2 SYDVKM. The CDR3 loop reads CASSKLAGGREDTQYF. The CDR3 region has the DNA TGTGCCAGCAGTAAACTAGCGGGAGGGCGGGAAGATACGCAGTATTTT.

The J gene is TRBJ1-5, the V gene TRBV7-9; D is uncertain. Between the trimmed V and J ends, which lost 1 base and 4 bases, there was a span of 11 bases. The CDR3 consists of 15 residues. Germline CDR1 SEHNR, CDR2 FQNEAQ (reference sequence). For the CDR3, the DNA is TGTGCCAGCAGCTTAGTTCCGGTGGGAAATCAGCCCCAGCATTTT. It yields the protein CASSLVPVGNQPQHF.

For this clone: The sample contains more than one DNA sequence encoding this CDR3. The chain couples TRBV19 to TRBJ2-6; no clear D. CDR1 is LNHDA and CDR2 is SQIVND in the germline V gene (reference sequence). This CDR3 contains 13 residues. Trimming pared 3 bases from V and 4 bases from J, leaving 4 bases between. The CDR3 sequence is CASSIPGANVLTF. CDR3 nucleotides: TGTGCCAGTAGTATCCCGGGGGCCAACGTCCTGACTTTC. Supplemented by reference TRBV19 and TRBJ2-6, the full variable domain reads DGGITQSPKYLFRKEGQNVTLSCEQNLNHDAMYWYRQDPGQGLRLIYYSQIVNDFQKGDIAEGYSVSREKKESFPLTVTSAQKNPTAFYLCASSIPGANVLTFGAGSRLTVL.

The rearrangement uses TRBV7-2 and TRBJ2-5; D gene uncertain. The CDR3 sequence is 15 residues long. CDR1 is SGHTA and CDR2 is FQGNSA in the germline V gene. The V end was cut by 1 base, the J end by 5 bases, with 14 bases between. CDR3 amino acids: CASSLELFFTETQYF. DNA of the CDR3: TGTGCCAGCAGCTTAGAACTATTCTTCACCGAGACCCAGTACTTC.

V usage is TRBV7-6 and J usage is TRBJ1-6; TRBD1 matches 7 bases. Germline V gene sequence: CDR1 SGHVS, CDR2 FNYEAQ. This CDR3 comprises 14 residues. V was clipped by 6 bases and J by 9 bases; unmatched bases: 8. The CDR3 sequence is CASSLTGVGSPLHF. The CDR3 DNA reads TGTGCCAGCAGTCTAACAGGGGTGGGTTCACCCCTCCACTTT.